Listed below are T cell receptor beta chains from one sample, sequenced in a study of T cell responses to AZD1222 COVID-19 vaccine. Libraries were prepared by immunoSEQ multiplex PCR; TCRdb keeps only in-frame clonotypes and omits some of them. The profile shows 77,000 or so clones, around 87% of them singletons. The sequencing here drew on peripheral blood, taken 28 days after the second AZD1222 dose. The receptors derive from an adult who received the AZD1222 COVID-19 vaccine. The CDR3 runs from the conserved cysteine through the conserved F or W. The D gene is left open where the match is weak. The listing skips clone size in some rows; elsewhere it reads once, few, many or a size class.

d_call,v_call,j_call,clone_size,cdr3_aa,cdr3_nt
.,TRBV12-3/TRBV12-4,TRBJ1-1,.,CASSQVGTEAFF,TGTGCCAGCAGTCAGGTGGGGACTGAAGCTTTCTTT
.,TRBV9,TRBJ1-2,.,CASSVVRTGNYGYTF,TGTGCCAGCAGCGTAGTCCGAACAGGGAACTATGGCTACACCTTC
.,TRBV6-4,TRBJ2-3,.,CASSGESTDTQYF,TGTGCCAGCAGTGGGGAGAGCACAGATACGCAGTATTTT
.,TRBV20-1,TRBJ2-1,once,CSARWGNEQFF,TGCAGTGCTAGATGGGGCAATGAGCAGTTCTTC
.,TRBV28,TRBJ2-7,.,CASSPPGYRVGGYEQYF,TGTGCCAGCAGTCCCCCCGGTTACAGGGTAGGCGGCTACGAGCAGTACTTC
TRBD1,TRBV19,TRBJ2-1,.,CASSIGGTGEGYNEQFF,TGTGCCAGTAGTATAGGGGGGACAGGGGAAGGGTACAATGAGCAGTTCTTC
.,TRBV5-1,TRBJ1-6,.,CASSSGQPPLHF,TGCGCCAGCAGCTCGGGGCAGCCACCCCTCCACTTT
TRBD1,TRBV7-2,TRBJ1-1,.,CASSLVQGTVLEAFF,TGTGCCAGCAGCTTAGTTCAGGGGACAGTCCTTGAAGCTTTCTTT
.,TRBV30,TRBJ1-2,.,CAWSSGPDGYTF,TGTGCCTGGAGTTCAGGGCCGGATGGCTACACCTTC
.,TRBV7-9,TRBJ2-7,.,CASSPGGPSYEQYF,TGTGCCAGCAGCCCCGGCGGCCCATCCTACGAGCAGTACTTC
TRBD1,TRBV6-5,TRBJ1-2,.,CATRQGDGYTF,TGTGCCACCAGACAGGGTGATGGCTACACCTTC
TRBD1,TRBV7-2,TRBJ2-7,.,CASSRDRGSYEQYF,TGTGCCAGCAGCAGAGACAGGGGATCCTACGAGCAGTACTTC
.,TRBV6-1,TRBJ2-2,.,CASKKEGFPGELFF,TGTGCCAGCAAAAAGGAGGGGTTCCCCGGGGAGCTGTTTTTT
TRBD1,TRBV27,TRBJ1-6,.,CASSARDSRGSPLHF,TGTGCCAGCAGTGCCCGGGACAGCCGGGGGTCACCCCTCCACTTT
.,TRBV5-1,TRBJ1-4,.,CASSLTSGEKLFF,TGCGCCAGCAGCTTGACGTCCGGTGAAAAACTGTTTTTT
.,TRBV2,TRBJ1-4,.,CASSEGTTSLFF,TGTGCCAGCAGTGAAGGAACCACGTCTCTGTTTTTT
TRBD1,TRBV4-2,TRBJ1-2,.,CASSQDGTGTYGYTF,TGTGCCAGCAGCCAAGATGGGACAGGTACCTATGGCTACACCTTC
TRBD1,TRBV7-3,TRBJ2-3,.,CASSNRGFADTQYF,TGTGCCAGCAGTAACAGGGGTTTCGCAGATACGCAGTATTTT
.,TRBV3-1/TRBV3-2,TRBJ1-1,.,CASSQAGGSVNTEAFF,TGTGCCAGCAGCCAAGCGGGGGGATCGGTGAACACTGAAGCTTTCTTT
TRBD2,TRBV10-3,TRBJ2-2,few,CAIFKTSGQNTGELFF,TGTGCCATCTTTAAGACTAGCGGGCAGAACACCGGGGAGCTGTTTTTT
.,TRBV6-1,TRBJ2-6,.,CASSEAIVGNSGANVLTF,TGTGCCAGCAGTGAAGCAATCGTCGGGAACTCTGGGGCCAACGTCCTGACTTTC
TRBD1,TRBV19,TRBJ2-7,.,CASSITGTGGYEQYF,TGTGCCAGTAGTATTACCGGGACAGGGGGCTACGAGCAGTACTTC
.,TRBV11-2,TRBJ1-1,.,CASSFTTRTEAFF,TGTGCCAGCAGCTTCACGACTCGCACTGAAGCTTTCTTT
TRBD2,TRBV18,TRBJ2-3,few,CAAASGDSTDTQYF,TGTGCCGCGGCAAGCGGGGATAGCACAGATACGCAGTATTTT
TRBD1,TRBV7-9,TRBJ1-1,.,CASSFLGTVEAFF,TGTGCCAGCAGCTTCCTTGGGACAGTTGAAGCTTTCTTT